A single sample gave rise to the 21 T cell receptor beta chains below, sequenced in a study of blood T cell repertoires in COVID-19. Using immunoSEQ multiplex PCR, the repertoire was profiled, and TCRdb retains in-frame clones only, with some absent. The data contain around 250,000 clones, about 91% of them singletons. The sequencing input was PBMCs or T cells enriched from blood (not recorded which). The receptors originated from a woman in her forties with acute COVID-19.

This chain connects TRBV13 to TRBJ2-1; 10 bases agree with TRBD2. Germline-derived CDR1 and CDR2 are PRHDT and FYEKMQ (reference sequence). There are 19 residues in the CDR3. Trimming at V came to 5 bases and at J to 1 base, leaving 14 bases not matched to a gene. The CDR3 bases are TGTGCCAGCAGCACCCGCGGATCGGGGACTAGCGCATCCTACAATGAGCAGTTCTTC. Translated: CASSTRGSGTSASYNEQFF. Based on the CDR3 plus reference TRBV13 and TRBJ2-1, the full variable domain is AAGVIQSPRHLIKEKRETATLKCYPIPRHDTVYWYQQGPGQDPQFLISFYEKMQSDKGSIPDRFSAQQFSDYHSELNMSSLELGDSALYFCASSTRGSGTSASYNEQFFGPGTRLTVL.

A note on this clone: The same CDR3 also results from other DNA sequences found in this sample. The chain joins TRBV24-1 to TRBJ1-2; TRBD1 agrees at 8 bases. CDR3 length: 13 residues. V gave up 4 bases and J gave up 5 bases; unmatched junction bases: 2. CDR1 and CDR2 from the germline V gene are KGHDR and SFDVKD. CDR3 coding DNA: TGTGCCACCAGTGACAGGACAGGGTATGGCTACACCTTC. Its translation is CATSDRTGYGYTF.

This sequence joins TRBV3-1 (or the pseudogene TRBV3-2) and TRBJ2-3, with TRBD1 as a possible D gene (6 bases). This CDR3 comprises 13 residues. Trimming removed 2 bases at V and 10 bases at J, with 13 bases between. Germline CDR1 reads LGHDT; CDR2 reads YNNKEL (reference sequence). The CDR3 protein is CASSQPQGRAQYF. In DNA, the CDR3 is TGTGCCAGCAGCCAACCACAGGGCAGAGCGCAGTATTTT.

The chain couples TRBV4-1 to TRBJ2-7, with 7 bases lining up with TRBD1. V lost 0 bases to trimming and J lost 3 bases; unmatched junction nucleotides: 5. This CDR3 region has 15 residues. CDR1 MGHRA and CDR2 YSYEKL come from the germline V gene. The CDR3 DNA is TGCGCCAGCAGCCAAGAGAGGGCAGGGGGCTACGAGCAGTACTTC. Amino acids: CASSQERAGGYEQYF.

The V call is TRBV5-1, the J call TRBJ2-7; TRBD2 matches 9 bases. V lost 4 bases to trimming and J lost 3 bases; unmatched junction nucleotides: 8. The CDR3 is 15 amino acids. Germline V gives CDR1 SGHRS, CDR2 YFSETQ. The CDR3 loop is CASSPGRGGDYEQYF. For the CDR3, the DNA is TGCGCCAGCAGCCCCGGGCGGGGGGGAGACTACGAGCAGTACTTC.

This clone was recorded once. This chain's CDR3 is CASSVGLAGGGLEQYF. In DNA form, the CDR3 reads TGTGCCAGCAGCGTAGGACTAGCGGGGGGAGGTCTCGAGCAGTACTTC. The chain employs TRBV11-2 and TRBJ2-7, with 14 bases identical to TRBD2. Germline CDR1 SGHAT, CDR2 FQNNGV. This CDR3 contains 16 residues. V lost 5 bases to trimming and J lost 6 bases; unmatched junction nucleotides: 9.

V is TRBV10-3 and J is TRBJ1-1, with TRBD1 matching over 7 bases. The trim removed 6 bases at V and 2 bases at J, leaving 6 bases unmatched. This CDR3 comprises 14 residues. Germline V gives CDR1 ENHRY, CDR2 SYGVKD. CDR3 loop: CAIRPGGSNTEAFF. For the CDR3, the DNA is TGTGCCATCAGGCCAGGGGGTTCAAACACTGAAGCTTTCTTT.

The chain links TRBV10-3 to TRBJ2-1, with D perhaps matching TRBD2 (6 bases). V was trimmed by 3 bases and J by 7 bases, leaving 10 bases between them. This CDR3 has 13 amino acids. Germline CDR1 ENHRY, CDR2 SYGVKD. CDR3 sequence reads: CAISDEGGNEQFF. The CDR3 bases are TGTGCCATCAGTGATGAGGGAGGTAATGAGCAGTTCTTC.

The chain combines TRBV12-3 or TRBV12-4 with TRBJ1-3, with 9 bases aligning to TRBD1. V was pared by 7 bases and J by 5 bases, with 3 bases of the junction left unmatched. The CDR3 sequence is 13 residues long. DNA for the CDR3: TGTGCCAGCAATACAGGGGGCCGAAACACCATATATTTT. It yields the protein CASNTGGRNTIYF.

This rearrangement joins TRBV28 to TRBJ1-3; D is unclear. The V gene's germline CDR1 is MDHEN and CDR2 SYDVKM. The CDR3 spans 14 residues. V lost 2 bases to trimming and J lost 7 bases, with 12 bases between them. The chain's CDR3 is CASSLGGSENTIYF. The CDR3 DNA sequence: TGTGCCAGCAGTTTAGGCGGATCCGAGAACACCATATATTTT.

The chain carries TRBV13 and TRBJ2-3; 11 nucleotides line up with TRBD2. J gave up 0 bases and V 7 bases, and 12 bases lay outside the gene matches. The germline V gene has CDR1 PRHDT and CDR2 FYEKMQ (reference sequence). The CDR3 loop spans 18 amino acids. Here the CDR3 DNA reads TGTGCCAGCACCCACCTCGCGACTAGCGGGACTAGCACAGATACGCAGTATTTT. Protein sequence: CASTHLATSGTSTDTQYF.

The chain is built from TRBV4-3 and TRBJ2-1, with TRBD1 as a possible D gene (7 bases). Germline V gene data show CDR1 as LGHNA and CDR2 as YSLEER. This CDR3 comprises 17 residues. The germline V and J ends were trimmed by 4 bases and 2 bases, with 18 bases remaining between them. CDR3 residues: CASSLSGGSDTYNEQFF. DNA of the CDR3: TGCGCCAGCAGCCTATCAGGGGGGAGCGACACCTACAATGAGCAGTTCTTC.

This CDR3 is CASSIGRMLGEQYF. CDR3 DNA: TGTGCCAGTAGTATAGGGCGGATGCTAGGCGAGCAGTACTTC. J is TRBJ2-7 and V is TRBV19; no clear D gene. The V gene lost 1 base and the J gene lost 6 bases, with 13 bases spanning the gap. Germline CDR1 LNHDA, CDR2 SQIVND (reference sequence). The CDR3 runs 14 residues. The complete variable domain, with remaining parts taken from reference TRBV19 and TRBJ2-7, reads DGGITQSPKYLFRKEGQNVTLSCEQNLNHDAMYWYRQDPGQGLRLIYYSQIVNDFQKGDIAEGYSVSREKKESFPLTVTSAQKNPTAFYLCASSIGRMLGEQYFGPGTRLTVT.

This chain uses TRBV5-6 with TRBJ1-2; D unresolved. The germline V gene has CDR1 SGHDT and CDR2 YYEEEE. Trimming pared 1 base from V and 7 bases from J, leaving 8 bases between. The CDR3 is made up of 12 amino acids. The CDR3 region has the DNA TGTGCCAGCAGCTTGCTAGCGAGTGGCTACACCTTC. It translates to CASSLLASGYTF.

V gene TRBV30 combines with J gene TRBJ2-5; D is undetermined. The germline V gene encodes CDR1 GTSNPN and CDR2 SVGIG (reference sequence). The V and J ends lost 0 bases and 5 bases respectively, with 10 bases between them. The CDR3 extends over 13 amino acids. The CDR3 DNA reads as TGTGCCTGGAGTGTACGCAGGATGGAGACCCAGTACTTC. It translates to CAWSVRRMETQYF.

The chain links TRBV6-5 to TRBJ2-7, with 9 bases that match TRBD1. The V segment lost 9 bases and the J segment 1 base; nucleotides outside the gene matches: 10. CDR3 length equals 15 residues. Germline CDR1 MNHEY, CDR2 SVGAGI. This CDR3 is CASERDRALSYEQYF. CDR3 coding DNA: TGTGCCAGTGAAAGGGACAGGGCTCTATCCTACGAGCAGTACTTC.

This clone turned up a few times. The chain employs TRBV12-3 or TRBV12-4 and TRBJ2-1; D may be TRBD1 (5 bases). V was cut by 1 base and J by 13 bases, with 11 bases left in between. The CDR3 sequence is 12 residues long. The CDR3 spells CASSLVRGLQFF. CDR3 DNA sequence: TGTGCCAGCAGTTTAGTAAGGGGTTTACAGTTCTTC.

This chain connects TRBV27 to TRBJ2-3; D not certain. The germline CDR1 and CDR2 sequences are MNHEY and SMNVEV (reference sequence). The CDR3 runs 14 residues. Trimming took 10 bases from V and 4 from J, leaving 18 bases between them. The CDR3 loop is CAIPRQASADTQYF. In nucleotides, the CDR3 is TGTGCCATTCCCCGGCAGGCGTCAGCAGATACGCAGTATTTT.

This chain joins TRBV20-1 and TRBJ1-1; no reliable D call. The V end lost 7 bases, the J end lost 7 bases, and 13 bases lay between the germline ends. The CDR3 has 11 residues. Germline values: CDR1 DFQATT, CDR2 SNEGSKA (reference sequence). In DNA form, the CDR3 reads TGCAGTGTACATCCCGGGAGTGAAGCTTTCTTT. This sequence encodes CSVHPGSEAFF.

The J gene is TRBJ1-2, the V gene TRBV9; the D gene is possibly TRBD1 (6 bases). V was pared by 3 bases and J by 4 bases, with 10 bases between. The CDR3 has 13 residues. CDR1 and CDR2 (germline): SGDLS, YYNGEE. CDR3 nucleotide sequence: TGTGCCAGCAGCGCCCAGGACAGCTATGGCTACACCTTC. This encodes CASSAQDSYGYTF.

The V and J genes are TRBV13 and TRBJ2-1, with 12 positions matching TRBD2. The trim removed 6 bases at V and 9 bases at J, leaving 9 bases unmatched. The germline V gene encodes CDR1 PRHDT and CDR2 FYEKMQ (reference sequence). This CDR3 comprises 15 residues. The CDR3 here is CASREASGRAFEQFF. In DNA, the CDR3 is TGTGCCAGCAGGGAAGCTAGCGGGAGGGCCTTTGAGCAGTTCTTC.